This T cell receptor (beta chain) was captured by sequencing in a study of CD8 T cells in ankylosing spondylitis. TCRdb independently ran MiXCR on the 5' RACE reads; one entry per CDR3 protein. The sample gives some 840,000 distinct CDR3 sequences, about 11% of which show up once; less than 0.65% is in the top ten. V was cut by 4 bases and J by 16 bases, with 10 bases left in between. Germline CDR1 is SQVTM and CDR2 is ANQGSEA. CDR3 size: 9 residues. This clonotype was counted only a few times. As yet, its antigen is unknown. Study results and limitations: Reports of some motif variants in reactive arthritis synovial fluid and blood predate this one. A motif in TCR beta, a set of 8 or 9 highly homologous variants, appeared characteristic of ankylosing spondylitis blood. Disease-linked clones reportedly showed significant enrichment in matched ankylosing spondylitis synovial fluid.

The gene calls are TRBV29-1 and TRBJ1-4; D is undetermined. The TCR comes from a male donor with ankylosing spondylitis. Sequenced: blood, either unsorted or a sorted T cell fraction (not recorded which). The CDR3 loop reads CSVGPLEFF. CDR3 nucleotide sequence: TGCAGCGTTGGCCCCCTAGAGTTTTTT.